This T cell receptor beta chain was observed in a study of blood T cell repertoires in COVID-19. Study information: Samples came from the United States, Italy and Spain, spanning acute and convalescent COVID-19. T cells, B-cell-depleted T cells, or PBMCs supplied cDNA or gDNA.

In the study's own analysis: Scientists estimated how many nucleated cells there were by amplifying reference gene primers. Only in-frame clones appear in the TCRdb table, and some are missing; sequencing was by immunoSEQ multiplex PCR. That table furnishes V, J and clone size, whereas the DNA furnished D and trimming. This table has about 190,000 clones, around 84% appearing once. J was trimmed by 6 bases and V by 1 base; bases with no gene match: 6. The CDR3 sequence is 15 residues long. Germline V gene lookup returns CDR1 MNHEY and CDR2 SVGEGT. Sequenced material: peripheral blood. This clonotype originated in a young man with active or convalescent COVID-19. The chain joins TRBV6-2 or TRBV6-3 to TRBJ2-7; 10 bases align to TRBD2. The CDR3 nucleotides are TGTGCCAGCAGTTACTTGTCTAGCGGGAGTCCCGAGCAGTACTTC. It codes for CASSYLSSGSPEQYF.